This T cell receptor (beta chain) stems from a study of cytomegalovirus exposure and HLA in healthy donors. Use of 60 Vbeta and 13 Jbeta primers characterized the PCR. Profiling relied on immunoSEQ multiplex PCR, and the TCRdb table lists in-frame clones only, not all of them. The data contain about 170,000 clones, roughly 84% of them seen just once; the ten biggest clones take up about 2%. A remark on this clone: Its specificity is not known.

Study-wide findings and caveats: Clonal expansion was found to be greater in HLA-associated TCR beta chains than in equally common others in a later analysis. Later on, a genetic analysis was performed. It linked a missense variant in DCLRE1C with V- and J-gene trimming of TCR beta. Most subjects had HLA-A and HLA-B alleles reportedly predicted accurately by TCR beta sequences.

V dropped 6 bases and J dropped 1; count of bases not matched to a gene: 7. Germline V gene data show CDR1 as MGHRA and CDR2 as YSYEKL. The CDR3 totals 16 residues. The sequenced material came from PBMCs. This chain connects TRBV4-1 to TRBJ2-2; 8 nucleotides match TRBD2. This TCR was recovered from a man aged 18 to 30 in good health and CMV-seropositive. The CDR3 DNA is TGCGCCAGCAGACCTCCGGGACTAGAGAACACCGGGGAGCTGTTTTTT. Translating gives CASRPPGLENTGELFF.